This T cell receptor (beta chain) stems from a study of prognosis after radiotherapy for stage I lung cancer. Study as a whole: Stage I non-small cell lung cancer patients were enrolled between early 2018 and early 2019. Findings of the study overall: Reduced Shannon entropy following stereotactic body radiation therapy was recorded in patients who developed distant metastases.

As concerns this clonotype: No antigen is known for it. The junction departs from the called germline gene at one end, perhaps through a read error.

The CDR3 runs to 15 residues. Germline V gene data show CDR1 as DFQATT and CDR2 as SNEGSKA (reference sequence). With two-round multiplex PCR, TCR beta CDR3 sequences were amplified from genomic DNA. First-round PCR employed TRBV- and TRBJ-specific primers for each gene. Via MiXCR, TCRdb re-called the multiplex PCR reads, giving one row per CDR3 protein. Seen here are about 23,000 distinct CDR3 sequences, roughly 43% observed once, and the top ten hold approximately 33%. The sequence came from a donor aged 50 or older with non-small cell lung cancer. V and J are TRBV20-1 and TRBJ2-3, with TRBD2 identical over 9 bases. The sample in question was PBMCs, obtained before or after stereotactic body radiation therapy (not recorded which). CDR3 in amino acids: CSARVRGGGHGTRYF. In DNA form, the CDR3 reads TGCAGTGCTAGAGTGCGCGGGGGGGGCCACGGTACGCGGTATTTT.